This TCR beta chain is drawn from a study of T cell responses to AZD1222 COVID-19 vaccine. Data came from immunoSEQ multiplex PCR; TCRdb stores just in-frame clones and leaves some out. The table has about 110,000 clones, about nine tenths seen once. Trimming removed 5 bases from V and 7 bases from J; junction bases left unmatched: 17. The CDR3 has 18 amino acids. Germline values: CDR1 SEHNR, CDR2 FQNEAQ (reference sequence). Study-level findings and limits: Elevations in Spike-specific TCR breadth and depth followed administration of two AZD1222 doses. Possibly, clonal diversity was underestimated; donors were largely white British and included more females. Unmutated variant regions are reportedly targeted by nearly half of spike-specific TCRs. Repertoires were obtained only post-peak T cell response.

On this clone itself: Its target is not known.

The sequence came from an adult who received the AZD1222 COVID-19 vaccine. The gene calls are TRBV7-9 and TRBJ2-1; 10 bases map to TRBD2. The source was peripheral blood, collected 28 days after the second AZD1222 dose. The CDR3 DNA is TGTGCCAGCAGCCCAGCGTCCGGGACTAGCGCGAGGACGAATGAGCAGTTCTTC. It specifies CASSPASGTSARTNEQFF.